The source of this TCR beta chain is a study of response to subunit inactivated influenza vaccine. To note about this clonotype: Its antigen is undetermined.

TCRdb re-called the RT-PCR reads through MiXCR, storing one row per CDR3 protein. The sample consists of 590,000 or so distinct CDR3 sequences, about 15% of them appearing once. General observations from the study: Each seasonal influenza vaccination recruits few new T cells, the authors suggested.

Sequencing used PBMCs from blood, obtained around 14 days before vaccination. The sequence was obtained from a man aged 50-60 years who received an inactivated influenza vaccine.

The DNA of the CDR3 is TGTGCCAGCAGTTTCCGGGACATCTTCTACGAGCAGTACTTC. It codes for CASSFRDIFYEQYF. The rearrangement uses TRBV28 and TRBJ2-7, with D tentatively TRBD1 (6 bases). The V gene lost 3 bases and the J gene lost 3 bases, with 12 bases spanning the gap. Germline V gene lookup returns CDR1 MDHEN and CDR2 SYDVKM. There are 14 residues in the CDR3.